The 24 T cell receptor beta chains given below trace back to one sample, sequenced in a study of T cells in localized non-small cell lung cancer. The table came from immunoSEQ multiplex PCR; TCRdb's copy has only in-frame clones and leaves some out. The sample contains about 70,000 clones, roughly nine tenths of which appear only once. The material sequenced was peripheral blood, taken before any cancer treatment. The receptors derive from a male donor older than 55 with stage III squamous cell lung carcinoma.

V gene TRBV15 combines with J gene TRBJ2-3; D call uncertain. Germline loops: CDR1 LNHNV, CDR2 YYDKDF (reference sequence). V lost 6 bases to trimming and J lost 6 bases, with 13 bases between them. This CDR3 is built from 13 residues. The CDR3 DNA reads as TGTGCCACCAGAAACCCCGATCAGGATACGCAGTATTTT. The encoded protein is CATRNPDQDTQYF.

CDR3 in amino acids: CASSSFGEPNSPLHF. Here the CDR3 DNA reads TGTGCCAGCAGTTCCTTCGGGGAACCTAATTCACCCCTCCACTTT. The chain carries TRBV6-5 and TRBJ1-6; no firm D call. Trimming removed 4 bases from V and 6 bases from J, with 13 bases in between. Germline loops: CDR1 MNHEY, CDR2 SVGAGI. The CDR3 runs 15 residues.

CDR3 DNA: TGTGCCAGCAGTTCTCTCGGACAGGTAATCAATCAGCCCCAGCATTTT. It codes for CASSSLGQVINQPQHF. The J gene is TRBJ1-5, the V gene TRBV28; 7 bases line up with TRBD1. With 4 bases clipped from V and 3 bases from J, the junction kept 9 bases outside the gene matches. The CDR3 has 16 amino acids. Germline values: CDR1 MDHEN, CDR2 SYDVKM. Combining the CDR3 with reference TRBV28 and TRBJ1-5 gives the whole variable domain DVKVTQSSRYLVKRTGEKVFLECVQDMDHENMFWYRQDPGLGLRLIYFSYDVKMKEKGDIPEGYSVSREKKERFSLILESASTNQTSMYLCASSSLGQVINQPQHFGDGTRLSIL.

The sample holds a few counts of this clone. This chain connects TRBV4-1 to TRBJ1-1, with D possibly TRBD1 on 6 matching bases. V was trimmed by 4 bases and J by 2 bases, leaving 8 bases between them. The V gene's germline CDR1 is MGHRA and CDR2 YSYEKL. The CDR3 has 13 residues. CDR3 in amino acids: CASSRDKNTEAFF. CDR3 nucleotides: TGCGCCAGCAGCCGGGACAAAAACACTGAAGCTTTCTTT.

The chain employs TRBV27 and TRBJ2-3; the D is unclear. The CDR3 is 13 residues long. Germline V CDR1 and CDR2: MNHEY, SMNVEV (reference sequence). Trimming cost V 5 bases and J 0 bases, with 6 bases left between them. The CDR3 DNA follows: TGTGCCAGCAGTACTGCTAGCACAGATACGCAGTATTTT. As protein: CASSTASTDTQYF.

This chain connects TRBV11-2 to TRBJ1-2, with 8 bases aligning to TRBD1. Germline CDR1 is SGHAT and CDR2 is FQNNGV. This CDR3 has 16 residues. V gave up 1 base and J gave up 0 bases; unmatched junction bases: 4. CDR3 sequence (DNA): TGTGCCAGCAGCTTAGCGACAGGGGCAGCTAACTATGGCTACACCTTC. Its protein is CASSLATGAANYGYTF.

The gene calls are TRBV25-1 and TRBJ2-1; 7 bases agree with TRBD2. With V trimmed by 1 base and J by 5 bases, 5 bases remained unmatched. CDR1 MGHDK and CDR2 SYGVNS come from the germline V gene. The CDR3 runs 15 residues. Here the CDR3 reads CASSEWGGPHNEQFF. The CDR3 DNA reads TGTGCCAGCAGTGAATGGGGGGGTCCCCACAATGAGCAGTTCTTC.

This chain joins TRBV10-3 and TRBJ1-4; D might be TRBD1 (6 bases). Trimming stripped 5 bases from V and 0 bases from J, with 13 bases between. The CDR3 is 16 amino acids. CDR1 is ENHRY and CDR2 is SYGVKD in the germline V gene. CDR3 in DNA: TGTGCCATCAGTAAGGACAGTGTTGCAACTAATGAAAAACTGTTTTTT. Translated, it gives CAISKDSVATNEKLFF.

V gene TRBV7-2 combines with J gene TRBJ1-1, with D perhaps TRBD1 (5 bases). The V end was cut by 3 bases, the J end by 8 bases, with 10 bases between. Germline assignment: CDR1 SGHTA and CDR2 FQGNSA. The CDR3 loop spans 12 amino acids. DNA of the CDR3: TGTGCCAGCAGCTTCCCGGGACGCGAAGCTTTCTTT. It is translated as CASSFPGREAFF. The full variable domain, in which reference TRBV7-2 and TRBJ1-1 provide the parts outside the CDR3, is GAGVSQSPSNKVTEKGKDVELRCDPISGHTALYWYRQSLGQGLEFLIYFQGNSAPDKSGLPSDRFSAERTGGSVSTLTIQRTQQEDSAVYLCASSFPGREAFFGQGTRLTVV.

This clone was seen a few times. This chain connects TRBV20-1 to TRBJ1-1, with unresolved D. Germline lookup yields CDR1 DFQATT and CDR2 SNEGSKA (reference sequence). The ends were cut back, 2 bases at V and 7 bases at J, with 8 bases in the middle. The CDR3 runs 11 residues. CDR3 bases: TGCAGTGCTAGATCGGATCTTGAAGCTTTCTTT. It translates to CSARSDLEAFF.

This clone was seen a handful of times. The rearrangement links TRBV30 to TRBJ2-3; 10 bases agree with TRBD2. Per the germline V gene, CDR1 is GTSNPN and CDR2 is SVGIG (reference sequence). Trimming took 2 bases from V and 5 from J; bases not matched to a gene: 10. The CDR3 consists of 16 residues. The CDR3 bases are TGTGCCTGGAGTTCAGCGGGGGGGGCCATTCAAGATACGCAGTATTTT. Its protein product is CAWSSAGGAIQDTQYF.

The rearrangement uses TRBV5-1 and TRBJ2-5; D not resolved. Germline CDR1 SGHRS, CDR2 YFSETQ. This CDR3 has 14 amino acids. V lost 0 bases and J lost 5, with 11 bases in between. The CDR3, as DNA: TGCGCCAGCAGCTTGGGGGCGCCCGTGGAGACCCAGTACTTC. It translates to CASSLGAPVETQYF.

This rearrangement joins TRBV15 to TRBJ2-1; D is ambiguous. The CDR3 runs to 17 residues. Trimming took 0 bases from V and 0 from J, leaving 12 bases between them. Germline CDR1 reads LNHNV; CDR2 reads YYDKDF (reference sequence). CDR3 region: CATSRDVGFGSYNEQFF. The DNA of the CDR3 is TGTGCCACCAGCAGAGATGTGGGGTTTGGCTCCTACAATGAGCAGTTCTTC.

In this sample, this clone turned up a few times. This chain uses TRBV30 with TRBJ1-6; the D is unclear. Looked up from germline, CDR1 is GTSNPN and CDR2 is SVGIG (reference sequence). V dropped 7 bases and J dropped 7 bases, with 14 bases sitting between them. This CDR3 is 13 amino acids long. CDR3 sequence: CASSSGLNSPLHF. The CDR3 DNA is TGTGCCTCTTCCTCGGGGTTGAATTCACCCCTCCACTTT.

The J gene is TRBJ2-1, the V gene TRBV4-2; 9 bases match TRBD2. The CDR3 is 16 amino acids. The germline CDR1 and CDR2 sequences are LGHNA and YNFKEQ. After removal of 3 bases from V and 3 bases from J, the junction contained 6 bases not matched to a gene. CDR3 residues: CASSHPGTSRYNEQFF. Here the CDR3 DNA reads TGTGCCAGCAGCCACCCTGGGACTAGCCGCTACAATGAGCAGTTCTTC.

DNA of the CDR3: TGTGCCAGCAGCTTGGGCAGAAGGAACACTGAAGCTTTCTTT. It yields the protein CASSLGRRNTEAFF. The chain couples TRBV7-8 to TRBJ1-1; D is undetermined. Germline V gene sequence: CDR1 SGHVS, CDR2 FQNEAQ. Trimming pared 3 bases from V and 1 base from J, leaving 9 bases between. The CDR3 covers 14 residues.

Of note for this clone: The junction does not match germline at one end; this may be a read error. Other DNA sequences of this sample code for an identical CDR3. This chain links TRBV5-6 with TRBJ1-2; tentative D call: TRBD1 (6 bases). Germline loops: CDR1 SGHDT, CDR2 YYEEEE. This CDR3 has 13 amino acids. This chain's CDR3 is CASSFSTGYGYTF. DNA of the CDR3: TGTGCCAGTAGCTTCTCGACAGGATATGGCTACACCTTC.

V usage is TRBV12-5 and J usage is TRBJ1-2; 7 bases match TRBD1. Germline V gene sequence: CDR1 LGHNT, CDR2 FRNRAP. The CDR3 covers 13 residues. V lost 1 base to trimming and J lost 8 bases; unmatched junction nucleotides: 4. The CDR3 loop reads CASGLGQGRGYTF. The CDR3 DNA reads TGTGCTAGTGGTTTGGGACAGGGCCGGGGCTACACCTTC.

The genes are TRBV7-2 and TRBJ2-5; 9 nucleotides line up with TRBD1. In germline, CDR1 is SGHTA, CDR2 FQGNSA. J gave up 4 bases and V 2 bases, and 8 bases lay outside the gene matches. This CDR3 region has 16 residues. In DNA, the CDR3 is TGTGCCAGCAGCTTATTGCCCCCGGGACAGGGAGAGACCCAGTACTTC. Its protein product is CASSLLPPGQGETQYF.

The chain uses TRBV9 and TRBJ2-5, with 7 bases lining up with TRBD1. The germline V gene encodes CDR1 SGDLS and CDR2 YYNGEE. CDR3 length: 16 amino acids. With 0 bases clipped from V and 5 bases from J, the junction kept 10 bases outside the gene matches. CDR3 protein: CASSVGNSGQPETQYF. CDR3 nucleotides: TGTGCCAGCAGCGTAGGGAATTCGGGACAGCCGGAGACCCAGTACTTC.

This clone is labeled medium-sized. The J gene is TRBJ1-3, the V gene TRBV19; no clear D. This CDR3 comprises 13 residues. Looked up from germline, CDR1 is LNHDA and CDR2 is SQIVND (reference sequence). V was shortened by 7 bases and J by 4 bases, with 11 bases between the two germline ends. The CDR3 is CASMGTGGNTIYF. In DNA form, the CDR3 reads TGTGCCAGTATGGGCACTGGGGGAAACACCATATATTTT.

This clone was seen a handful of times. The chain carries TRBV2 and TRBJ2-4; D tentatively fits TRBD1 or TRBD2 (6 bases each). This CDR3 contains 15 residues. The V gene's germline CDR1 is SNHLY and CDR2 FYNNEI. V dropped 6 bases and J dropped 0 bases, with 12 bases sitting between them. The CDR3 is CASRPEGVAKNIQYF. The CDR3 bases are TGTGCCAGCAGACCGGAGGGGGTAGCCAAAAACATTCAGTACTTC.

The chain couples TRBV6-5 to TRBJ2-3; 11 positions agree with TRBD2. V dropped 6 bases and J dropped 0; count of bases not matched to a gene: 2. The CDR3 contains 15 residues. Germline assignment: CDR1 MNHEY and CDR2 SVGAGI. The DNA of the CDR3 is TGTGCCAGCAGCCGACTAGCGGGGAGCACAGATACGCAGTATTTT. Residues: CASSRLAGSTDTQYF.

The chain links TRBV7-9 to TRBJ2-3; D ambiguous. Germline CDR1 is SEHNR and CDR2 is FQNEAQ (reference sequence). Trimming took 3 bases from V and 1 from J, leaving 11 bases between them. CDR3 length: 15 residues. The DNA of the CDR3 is TGTGCCAGCAGCTTCGGGCAGGACGGCACAGATACGCAGTATTTT. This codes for CASSFGQDGTDTQYF.